The 29 T cell receptor beta chains below come from one sample, sequenced in a study of T cell changes during pregnancy in multiple sclerosis. Profiling relied on immunoSEQ multiplex PCR, and the TCRdb table lists in-frame clones only, not all of them. The table includes roughly 50,000 clones, 91% detected once. The material sequenced was peripheral blood, taken after pregnancy. Every receptor here comes from a female donor in good health, enrolled as a control in a pregnancy study.

The chain recombines TRBV5-6 with TRBJ1-1; 9 bases agree with TRBD1. The V gene end was trimmed by 1 base and the J gene end by 0 bases; junction bases not matched to a gene: 10. Looked up from germline, CDR1 is SGHDT and CDR2 is YYEEEE. CDR3 length equals 18 residues. CDR3: CASSLFTGTGPMNTEAFF. The DNA for the CDR3 is TGTGCCAGCAGCTTGTTCACCGGGACAGGGCCGATGAACACTGAAGCTTTCTTT.

The chain uses TRBV7-9 and TRBJ1-1; D is uncertain. The germline gives CDR1 SEHNR, CDR2 FQNEAQ (reference sequence). CDR3 length: 15 residues. V dropped 4 bases and J dropped 2 bases, with 14 bases sitting between them. The CDR3 protein is CASSSSGGFNTEAFF. DNA of the CDR3: TGTGCCAGCAGCTCTAGCGGCGGTTTCAACACTGAAGCTTTCTTT.

This chain connects TRBV7-9 to TRBJ1-4; unclear D gene. Germline assignment: CDR1 SEHNR and CDR2 FQNEAQ (reference sequence). This CDR3 spans 16 amino acids. The V and J ends lost 4 bases and 3 bases respectively, with 15 bases between them. The CDR3 region is CASSSTGLGANEKLFF. The CDR3 coding sequence is TGTGCCAGCAGCTCAACCGGGTTGGGAGCTAATGAAAAACTGTTTTTT.

The chain carries TRBV5-8 and TRBJ2-5, with TRBD1 matching 7 bases. Germline assignment: CDR1 SGHTS and CDR2 YDEGEE. This CDR3 is built from 15 residues. V was pared by 0 bases and J by 2 bases, with 4 bases of the junction left unmatched. CDR3 DNA sequence: TGTGCCAGCAGCTTGGGGACAGGATTTCAAGAGACCCAGTACTTC. As protein: CASSLGTGFQETQYF.

With respect to this clone: At the DNA level, this CDR3 is encoded by other sequences in the same sample as well. The rearrangement uses TRBV6-6 and TRBJ1-2; 8 nucleotides align to TRBD1. With V trimmed by 4 bases and J by 3 bases, 1 base remained unmatched. Germline values: CDR1 MNHNY, CDR2 SVGAGI (reference sequence). This CDR3 has 13 residues. For the CDR3, the DNA is TGTGCCAGCAGTTCGACAGGGGACTATGGCTACACCTTC. This codes for CASSSTGDYGYTF.

This chain links TRBV5-8 with TRBJ1-1; possibly TRBD1 for D (5 bases). This CDR3 is built from 14 residues. Germline assignment: CDR1 SGHTS and CDR2 YDEGEE. V was shortened by 2 bases and J by 5 bases, with 13 bases between the two germline ends. The CDR3 nucleotides are TGTGCCAGCAGCTTCCGTCAGGGTAGAACTGAAGCTTTCTTT. It translates to CASSFRQGRTEAFF.

The chain uses TRBV7-6 and TRBJ2-1, with 11 bases that match TRBD1. CDR3 length equals 17 residues. Germline CDR1 reads SGHVS; CDR2 reads FNYEAQ. The junction had 14 bases not matched to a gene; V was cut back by 5 bases and J by 8 bases. In nucleotides, the CDR3 is TGTGCCAGCAGCCTCTACCCGGGGGGACAGGGGGTCTATGAGCAGTTCTTC. Residues: CASSLYPGGQGVYEQFF.

This sequence joins TRBV18 and TRBJ1-4; 12 bases are a match to TRBD1. CDR3 length equals 16 residues. Trimming at V came to 4 bases and at J to 4 bases, leaving 4 bases not matched to a gene. Germline V gene data show CDR1 as KGHSH and CDR2 as LQKENI. This CDR3 is CASSRGQGADNEKLFF. CDR3 coding DNA: TGTGCCAGCTCACGGGGACAGGGGGCGGATAATGAAAAACTGTTTTTT.

V gene TRBV6-5 combines with J gene TRBJ1-3, with unresolved D. This CDR3 is built from 15 residues. CDR1 is MNHEY and CDR2 is SVGAGI in the germline V gene. V dropped 2 bases and J dropped 0 bases, with 8 bases sitting between them. The CDR3 coding sequence is TGTGCCAGCAGTTACGACACTGGCTCTGGAAACACCATATATTTT. Its translation: CASSYDTGSGNTIYF.

This rearrangement joins TRBV7-6 to TRBJ2-7, with D possibly being TRBD2 (5 bases). Trimming cost V 3 bases and J 3 bases, with 9 bases left between them. The CDR3 has 13 residues. The V gene's germline CDR1 is SGHVS and CDR2 FNYEAQ. The CDR3 region has the DNA TGTGCCAGCAGCTTCGGGGATGACTACGAGCAGTACTTC. Protein product: CASSFGDDYEQYF.

The chain joins TRBV5-1 to TRBJ2-6, with TRBD1 matching 7 bases. The CDR3 covers 16 residues. The germline gives CDR1 SGHRS, CDR2 YFSETQ. J lost 2 bases, V lost 1 base, and 3 bases had no gene match. CDR3 bases: TGCGCCAGCAGCTTGCGACAGGGTGCTGGGGCCAACGTCCTGACTTTC. This codes for CASSLRQGAGANVLTF.

J is TRBJ1-2 and V is TRBV27, with a possible D match to TRBD1 (5 bases). V was pared by 5 bases and J by 4 bases, with 11 bases between. The CDR3 covers 13 residues. The germline V gene encodes CDR1 MNHEY and CDR2 SMNVEV (reference sequence). CDR3 protein: CASSDLDSYGYTF. The CDR3 nucleotides read TGTGCCAGCAGTGACCTAGACAGCTATGGCTACACCTTC.

The rearrangement uses TRBV5-1 and TRBJ1-1; tentative D call: TRBD1 (6 bases). This CDR3 contains 14 residues. The V gene lost 0 bases and the J gene lost 4 bases, with 10 bases spanning the gap. Germline V gene lookup returns CDR1 SGHRS and CDR2 YFSETQ. CDR3 DNA sequence: TGCGCCAGCAGCTTGGGGGCAGGGGCCACTGAAGCTTTCTTT. It encodes CASSLGAGATEAFF.

This chain connects TRBV6-1 to TRBJ2-1; D might be TRBD1 (6 bases). The CDR3 covers 15 residues. Germline V CDR1 and CDR2: MNHNS, SASEGT. V gave up 8 bases and J gave up 8 bases, with 22 bases separating them. CDR3 DNA: TGTGCCAGCCCCGGGGAGACAGGCAGGTTCGATGAGCAGTTCTTC. As protein: CASPGETGRFDEQFF.

The DNA for the CDR3 is TGTGCCAGCAGCGCCCAGACTAGCGGGGGGGCCCTGAAACAGTTCTTC. It codes for CASSAQTSGGALKQFF. This chain uses TRBV9 with TRBJ2-1, with 14 bases that match TRBD2. This CDR3 contains 16 residues. With 3 bases clipped from V and 13 bases from J, the junction kept 12 bases outside the gene matches. Germline CDR1 SGDLS, CDR2 YYNGEE.

The V and J genes are TRBV5-1 and TRBJ1-2; 7 bases line up with TRBD1. The CDR3 consists of 15 residues. With 2 bases clipped from V and 1 base from J, the junction kept 5 bases outside the gene matches. Germline lookup yields CDR1 SGHRS and CDR2 YFSETQ. For the CDR3, the DNA is TGCGCCAGCAGCTTCGACCGGGACAGTAACTATGGCTACACCTTC. Residues: CASSFDRDSNYGYTF.

The rearrangement uses TRBV6-1 and TRBJ1-1, with 8 positions matching TRBD1. CDR3 size: 15 residues. V gave up 7 bases and J gave up 4 bases; unmatched junction bases: 11. Germline V gives CDR1 MNHNS, CDR2 SASEGT. CDR3 coding DNA: TGTGCCAGCACCCCGGACAGGGCGGTAAGCACTGAAGCTTTCTTT. Amino acid sequence: CASTPDRAVSTEAFF.

The gene calls are TRBV6-1 and TRBJ1-1; D gene uncertain. The CDR3 has 11 residues. The V and J ends lost 10 bases and 5 bases respectively, with 11 bases between them. Germline loops: CDR1 MNHNS, CDR2 SASEGT. For the CDR3, the DNA is TGTGCCACCTTATTGGAGACTGAAGCTTTCTTT. Protein: CATLLETEAFF.

CDR3 protein: CASRRQGSSGANVLTF. CDR3 coding DNA: TGCGCCAGCCGCCGACAGGGGAGCTCTGGGGCCAACGTCCTGACTTTC. V usage is TRBV5-1 and J usage is TRBJ2-6; 8 nucleotides line up with TRBD1. CDR1 and CDR2 (germline): SGHRS, YFSETQ. The CDR3 has 16 amino acids. With V trimmed by 7 bases and J by 0 bases, 6 bases remained unmatched.

The rearrangement joins TRBV7-9 to TRBJ2-2; no clear D gene. This CDR3 comprises 13 residues. Germline loops: CDR1 SEHNR, CDR2 FQNEAQ (reference sequence). V shed 5 bases and J shed 1 base, with 5 bases lying between them. This chain's CDR3 is CASSVQNTGELFF. The CDR3 DNA reads TGTGCCAGCAGCGTACAGAACACCGGGGAGCTGTTTTTT. Full variable domain (rest looked up from reference TRBV7-9 and TRBJ2-2): DTGVSQNPRHKITKRGQNVTFRCDPISEHNRLYWYRQTLGQGPEFLTYFQNEAQLEKSRLLSDRFSAERPKGSFSTLEIQRTEQGDSAMYLCASSVQNTGELFFGEGSRLTVL.

J is TRBJ1-3 and V is TRBV9; the D is unclear. The CDR3 has 14 residues. The germline gives CDR1 SGDLS, CDR2 YYNGEE. The V gene lost 3 bases and the J gene lost 8 bases, with 15 bases spanning the gap. The CDR3: CASSEGVGVDTIYF. The CDR3 nucleotides read TGTGCCAGCAGCGAGGGAGTGGGAGTTGACACCATATATTTT. Variable domain in full (rest from reference TRBV9 and TRBJ1-3): DSGVTQTPKHLITATGQRVTLRCSPRSGDLSVYWYQQSLDQGLQFLIQYYNGEERAKGNILERFSAQQFPDLHSELNLSSLELGDSALYFCASSEGVGVDTIYFGEGSWLTVV.

In DNA form, the CDR3 reads TGTGCCAGCTCACCAGGACTAAAAGAGACCCAGTACTTC. The encoded protein is CASSPGLKETQYF. This chain connects TRBV18 to TRBJ2-5; D perhaps matches TRBD2 (6 bases). The germline V gene encodes CDR1 KGHSH and CDR2 LQKENI. The CDR3 has 13 residues. Trimming cost V 2 bases and J 3 bases, with 7 bases left between them.

CDR3 coding DNA: TGCGCCAGCAGCCGACTACAGGGGACCTCCTACGAGCAGTACTTC. Translating gives CASSRLQGTSYEQYF. This rearrangement joins TRBV4-1 to TRBJ2-7, with TRBD1 identical over 7 bases. From germline, CDR1 is MGHRA and CDR2 YSYEKL. The ends lost 4 bases at V and 0 bases at J; junction bases unmatched: 6. The CDR3 is 15 amino acids.

The rearrangement uses TRBV28 and TRBJ1-2, with 7 bases lining up with TRBD1. V trimming: 8 bases; J trimming: 5 bases; junction bases outside the gene matches: 11. This CDR3 has 14 amino acids. Germline-derived CDR1 and CDR2 are MDHEN and SYDVKM. The CDR3, as DNA: TGTGCCAGCCTTACCTGGGGACAGATTTATGGCTACACCTTC. It codes for CASLTWGQIYGYTF.

The chain has TRBV6-1 and TRBJ1-2; D might be TRBD1 (5 bases). V dropped 5 bases and J dropped 5 bases, with 15 bases sitting between them. Germline V CDR1 and CDR2: MNHNS, SASEGT. This CDR3 has 14 residues. CDR3 sequence: CASSRPDTFYGYTF. The CDR3 coding sequence is TGTGCCAGCAGTCGTCCGGACACTTTTTATGGCTACACCTTC.

This clone was found once. The chain is built from TRBV19 and TRBJ1-5; the D is unclear. The CDR3 spans 13 residues. CDR1 and CDR2 (germline): LNHDA, SQIVND (reference sequence). Trimming pared 7 bases from V and 1 base from J, leaving 8 bases between. CDR3 DNA: TGTGCCAGTACACCACGGAGCAATCAGCCCCAGCATTTT. Its protein product is CASTPRSNQPQHF.

The V and J genes are TRBV18 and TRBJ1-1; unclear D gene. The CDR3 has 14 amino acids. With 1 base removed from V and 2 bases from J, the gap between germline ends came to 8 bases. Germline CDR1 and CDR2: KGHSH and LQKENI. CDR3 DNA sequence: TGTGCCAGCTCACCACTACGGAGCAACACTGAAGCTTTCTTT. It specifies CASSPLRSNTEAFF.

The chain links TRBV2 to TRBJ2-3; 11 positions agree with TRBD2. Germline V gene data show CDR1 as SNHLY and CDR2 as FYNNEI. The CDR3 spans 18 residues. Losses at the gene ends were 4 bases for V and 2 bases for J; bases not matched to a gene: 11. The CDR3, as DNA: TGTGCCAGCAGTGTGAAACCCGGGACTAGCGGATCCACAGATACGCAGTATTTT. It codes for CASSVKPGTSGSTDTQYF.

The genes are TRBV9 and TRBJ2-7; 7 bases fit TRBD2. V was clipped by 4 bases and J by 0 bases; unmatched bases: 4. CDR3 length: 14 amino acids. CDR1 and CDR2 from the germline V gene are SGDLS and YYNGEE. The CDR3 nucleotides read TGTGCCAGCAGCCCAAAGCGGGACTCCTACGAGCAGTACTTC. This translates into CASSPKRDSYEQYF. The full variable domain, with the rest looked up from reference TRBV9 and TRBJ2-7, is DSGVTQTPKHLITATGQRVTLRCSPRSGDLSVYWYQQSLDQGLQFLIQYYNGEERAKGNILERFSAQQFPDLHSELNLSSLELGDSALYFCASSPKRDSYEQYFGPGTRLTVT.